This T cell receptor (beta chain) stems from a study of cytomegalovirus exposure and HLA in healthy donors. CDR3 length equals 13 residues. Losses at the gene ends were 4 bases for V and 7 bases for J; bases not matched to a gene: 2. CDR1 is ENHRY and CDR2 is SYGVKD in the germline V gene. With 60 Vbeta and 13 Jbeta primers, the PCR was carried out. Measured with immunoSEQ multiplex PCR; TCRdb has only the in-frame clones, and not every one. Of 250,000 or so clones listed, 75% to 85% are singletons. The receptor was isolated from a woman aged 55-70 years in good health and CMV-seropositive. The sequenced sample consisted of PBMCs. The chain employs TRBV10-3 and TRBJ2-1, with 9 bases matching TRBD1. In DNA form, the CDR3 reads TGTGCCATCAGTGCGACAGGGGGTAATGAGCAGTTCTTC. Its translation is CAISATGGNEQFF.